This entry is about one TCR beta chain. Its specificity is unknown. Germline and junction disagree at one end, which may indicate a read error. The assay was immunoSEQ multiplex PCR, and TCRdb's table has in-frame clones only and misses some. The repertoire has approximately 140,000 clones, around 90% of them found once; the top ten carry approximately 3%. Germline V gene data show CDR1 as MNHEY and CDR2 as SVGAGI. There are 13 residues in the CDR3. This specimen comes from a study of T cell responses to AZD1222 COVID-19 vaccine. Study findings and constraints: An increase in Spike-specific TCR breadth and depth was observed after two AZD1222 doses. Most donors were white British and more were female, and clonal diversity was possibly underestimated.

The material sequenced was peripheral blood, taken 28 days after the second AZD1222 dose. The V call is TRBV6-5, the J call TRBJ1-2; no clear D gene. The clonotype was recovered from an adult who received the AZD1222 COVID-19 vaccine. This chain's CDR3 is CASSYSSASHCTF. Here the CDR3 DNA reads TGTGCCAGCAGCTACTCGTCAGCCAGCCACTGTACCTTC.